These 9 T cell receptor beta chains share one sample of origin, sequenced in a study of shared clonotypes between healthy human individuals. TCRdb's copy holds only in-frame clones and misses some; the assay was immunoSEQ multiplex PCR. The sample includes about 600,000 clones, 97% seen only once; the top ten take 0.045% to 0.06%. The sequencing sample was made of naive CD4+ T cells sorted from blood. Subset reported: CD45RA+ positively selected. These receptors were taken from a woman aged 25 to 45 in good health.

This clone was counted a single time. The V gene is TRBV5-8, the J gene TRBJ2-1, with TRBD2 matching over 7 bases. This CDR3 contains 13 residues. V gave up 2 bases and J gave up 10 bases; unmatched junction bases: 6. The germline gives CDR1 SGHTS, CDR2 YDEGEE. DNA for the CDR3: TGTGCCAGCAGCTTACTAGCGTTAGAGGAGCAGTTCTTC. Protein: CASSLLALEEQFF.

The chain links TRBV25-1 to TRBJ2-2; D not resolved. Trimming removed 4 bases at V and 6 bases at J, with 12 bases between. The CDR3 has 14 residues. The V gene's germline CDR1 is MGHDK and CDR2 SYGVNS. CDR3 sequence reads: CASSGYYSSGELFF. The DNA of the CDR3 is TGTGCCAGCAGTGGTTACTACTCTTCCGGGGAGCTGTTTTTT.

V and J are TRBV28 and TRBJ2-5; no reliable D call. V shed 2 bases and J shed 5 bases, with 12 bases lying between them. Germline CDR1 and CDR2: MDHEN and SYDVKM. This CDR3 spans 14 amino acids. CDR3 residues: CASSLRQEEETQYF. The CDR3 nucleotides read TGTGCCAGCAGTTTACGTCAAGAGGAGGAGACCCAGTACTTC.

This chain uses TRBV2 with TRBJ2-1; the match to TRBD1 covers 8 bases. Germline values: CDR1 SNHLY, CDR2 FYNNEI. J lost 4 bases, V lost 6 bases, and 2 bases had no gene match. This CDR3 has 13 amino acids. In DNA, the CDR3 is TGTGCCAGCAGCCGGACAGGGTACAATGAGCAGTTCTTC. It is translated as CASSRTGYNEQFF.

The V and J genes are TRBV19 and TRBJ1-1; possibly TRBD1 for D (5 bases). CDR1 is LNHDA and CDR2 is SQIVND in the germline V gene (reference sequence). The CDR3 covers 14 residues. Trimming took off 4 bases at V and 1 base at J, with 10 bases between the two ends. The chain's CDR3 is CASSTGGANTEAFF. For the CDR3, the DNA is TGTGCCAGTAGTACTGGGGGAGCGAACACTGAAGCTTTCTTT.

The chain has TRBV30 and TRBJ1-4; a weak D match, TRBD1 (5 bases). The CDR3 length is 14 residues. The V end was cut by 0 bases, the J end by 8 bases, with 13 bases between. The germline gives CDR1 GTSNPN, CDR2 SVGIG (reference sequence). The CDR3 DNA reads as TGTGCCTGGAGTGTGGGAGGGGCCGAGGAAAAACTGTTTTTT. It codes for CAWSVGGAEEKLFF.

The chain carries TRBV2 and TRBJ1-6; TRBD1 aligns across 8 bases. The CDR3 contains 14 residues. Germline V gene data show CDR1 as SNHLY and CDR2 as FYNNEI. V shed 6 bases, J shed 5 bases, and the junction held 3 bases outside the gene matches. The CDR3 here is CASRRDRHNSPLHF. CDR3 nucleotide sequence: TGTGCCAGCAGGAGGGACAGGCATAATTCACCCCTCCACTTT.

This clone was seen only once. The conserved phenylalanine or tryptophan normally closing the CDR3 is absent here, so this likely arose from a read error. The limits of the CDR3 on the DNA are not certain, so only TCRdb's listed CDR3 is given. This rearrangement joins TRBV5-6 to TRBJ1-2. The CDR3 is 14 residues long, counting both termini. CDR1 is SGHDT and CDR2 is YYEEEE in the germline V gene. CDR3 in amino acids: CASSKMAGGPKPLS.

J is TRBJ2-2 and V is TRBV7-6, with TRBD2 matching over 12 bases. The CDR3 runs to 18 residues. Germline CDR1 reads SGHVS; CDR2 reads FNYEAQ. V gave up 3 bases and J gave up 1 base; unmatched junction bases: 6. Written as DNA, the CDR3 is TGTGCCAGCAGCTTCCGGGTGACTAGCGGGGGGAACACCGGGGAGCTGTTTTTT. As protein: CASSFRVTSGGNTGELFF.